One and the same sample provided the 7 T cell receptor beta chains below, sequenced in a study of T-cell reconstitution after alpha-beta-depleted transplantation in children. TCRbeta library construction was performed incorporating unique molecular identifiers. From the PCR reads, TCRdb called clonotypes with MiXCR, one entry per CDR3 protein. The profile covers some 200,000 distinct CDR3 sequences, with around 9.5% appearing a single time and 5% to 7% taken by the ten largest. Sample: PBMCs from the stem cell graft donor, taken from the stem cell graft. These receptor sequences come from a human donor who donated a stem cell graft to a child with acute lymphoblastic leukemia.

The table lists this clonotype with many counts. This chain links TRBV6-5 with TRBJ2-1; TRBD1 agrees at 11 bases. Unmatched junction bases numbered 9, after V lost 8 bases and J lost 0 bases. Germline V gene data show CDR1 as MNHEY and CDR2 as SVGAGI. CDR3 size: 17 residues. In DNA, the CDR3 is TGTGCCAGCCAGGGACAGGGGGAAAAGAGCTCCTACAATGAGCAGTTCTTC. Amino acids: CASQGQGEKSSYNEQFF.

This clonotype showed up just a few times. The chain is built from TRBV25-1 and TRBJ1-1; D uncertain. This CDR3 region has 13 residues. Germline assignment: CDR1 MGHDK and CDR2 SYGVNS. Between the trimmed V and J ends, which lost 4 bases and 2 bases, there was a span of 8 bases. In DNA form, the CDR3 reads TGTGCCAGCAGTGTTAGCATTAACACTGAAGCTTTCTTT. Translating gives CASSVSINTEAFF.

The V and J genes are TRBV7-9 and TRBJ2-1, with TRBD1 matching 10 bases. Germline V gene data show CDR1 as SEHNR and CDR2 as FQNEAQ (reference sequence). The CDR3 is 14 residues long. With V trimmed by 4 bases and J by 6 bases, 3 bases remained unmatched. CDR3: CASSSGQGINEQFF. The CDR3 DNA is TGTGCCAGCAGCTCGGGACAGGGGATCAATGAGCAGTTCTTC.

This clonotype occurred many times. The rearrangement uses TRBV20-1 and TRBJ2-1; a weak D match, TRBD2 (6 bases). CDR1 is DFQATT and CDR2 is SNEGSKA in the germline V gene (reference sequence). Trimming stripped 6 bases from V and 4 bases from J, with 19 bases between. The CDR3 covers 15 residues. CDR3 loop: CSAPPLAGPYNEQFF. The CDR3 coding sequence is TGCAGTGCCCCCCCGCTTGCGGGGCCATACAATGAGCAGTTCTTC.

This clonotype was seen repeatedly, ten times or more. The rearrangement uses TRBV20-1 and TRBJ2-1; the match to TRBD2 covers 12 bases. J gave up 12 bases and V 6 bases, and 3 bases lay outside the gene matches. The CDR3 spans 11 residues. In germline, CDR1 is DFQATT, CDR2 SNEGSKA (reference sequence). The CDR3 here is CSAMTSGGQFF. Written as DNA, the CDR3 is TGCAGTGCGATGACTAGCGGGGGGCAGTTCTTC.

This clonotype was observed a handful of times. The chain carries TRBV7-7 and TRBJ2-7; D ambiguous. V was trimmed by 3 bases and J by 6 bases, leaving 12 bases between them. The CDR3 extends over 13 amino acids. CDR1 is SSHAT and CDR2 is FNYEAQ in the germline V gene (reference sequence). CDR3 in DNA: TGTGCCAGCAGCTTCCAGGACCGCGGCGAGCAGTACTTC. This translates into CASSFQDRGEQYF.

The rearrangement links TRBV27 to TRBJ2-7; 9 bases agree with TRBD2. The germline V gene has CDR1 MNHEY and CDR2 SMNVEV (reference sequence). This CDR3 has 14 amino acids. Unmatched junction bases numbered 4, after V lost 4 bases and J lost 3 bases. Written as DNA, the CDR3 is TGTGCCAGCAGTTATAGCGGGGGAAACTACGAGCAGTACTTC. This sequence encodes CASSYSGGNYEQYF.